This passage covers 9 T cell receptor beta chains from one sample sequenced in a study of PD-L1 blockade in urothelial cancer. Time point specified: peripheral blood 6 weeks after treatment start. Sequencing was performed with immunoSEQ multiplex PCR; in TCRdb, only in-frame clones are kept and a portion is missing. The sample lists about 48,000 clones; roughly 80% were seen once. Sequenced here: PBMCs, sampled around atezolizumab (anti-PD-L1) treatment. Receptors were obtained from a man aged 70-80 years with urothelial cancer.

This clone came up a few times. The chain uses TRBV2 and TRBJ2-2; 7 nucleotides agree with TRBD2. CDR3 length: 15 residues. The J segment lost 1 base and the V segment lost 4 bases, leaving 3 bases of the junction unmatched. Germline lookup yields CDR1 SNHLY and CDR2 FYNNEI. CDR3 DNA sequence: TGTGCCAGCAGTGGAGTAGCGGGGAACACCGGGGAGCTGTTTTTT. Protein product: CASSGVAGNTGELFF.

The chain has TRBV6-5 and TRBJ1-2, with 7 bases aligning to TRBD1. Germline-derived CDR1 and CDR2 are MNHEY and SVGAGI. This CDR3 is 14 amino acids long. V was pared by 6 bases and J by 1 base, with 5 bases of the junction left unmatched. The DNA of the CDR3 is TGTGCCAGCAGAGGGACAGCCCTTAACTATGGCTACACCTTC. Encoded protein: CASRGTALNYGYTF.

This sequence joins TRBV27 and TRBJ2-3, with no clear D. V was pared by 6 bases and J by 2 bases, with 12 bases between. This CDR3 has 14 amino acids. Germline V lookup: CDR1 MNHEY, CDR2 SMNVEV (reference sequence). The CDR3, as DNA: TGTGCCAGCAGCTCCCCGACTGCCACAGATACGCAGTATTTT. Its protein product is CASSSPTATDTQYF.

CDR3 protein: CASSRGASGNTIYF. In nucleotides, the CDR3 is TGTGCCAGCAGTCGGGGTGCCTCTGGAAACACCATATATTTT. The J gene is TRBJ1-3, the V gene TRBV6-5; unclear D gene. The V gene lost 5 bases and the J gene lost 0 bases, with 8 bases spanning the gap. Germline V gives CDR1 MNHEY, CDR2 SVGAGI. This CDR3 is 14 amino acids long.

This clone was counted a few times. The chain joins TRBV6-5 to TRBJ2-7, with 10 nucleotides matching TRBD1. Germline V gene sequence: CDR1 MNHEY, CDR2 SVGAGI. V lost 8 bases to trimming and J lost 3 bases; unmatched junction nucleotides: 4. The CDR3 has 13 amino acids. In nucleotides, the CDR3 is TGTGCCAGCCGCCGGACAGGGGGCTACGAGCAGTACTTC. It is translated as CASRRTGGYEQYF.

The chain couples TRBV28 to TRBJ2-1, with 9 nucleotides matching TRBD2. After removal of 2 bases from V and 8 bases from J, the junction contained 7 bases not matched to a gene. CDR3 length equals 15 residues. Germline CDR1 is MDHEN and CDR2 is SYDVKM. The CDR3 loop reads CASSLGREGQDEQFF. The CDR3 coding sequence is TGTGCCAGCAGTTTAGGGCGGGAGGGCCAAGATGAGCAGTTCTTC.

This rearrangement joins TRBV12-5 to TRBJ2-2; possibly TRBD1 for D (6 bases). The CDR3 totals 16 residues. The germline V gene encodes CDR1 LGHNT and CDR2 FRNRAP. Trimming pared 0 bases from V and 5 bases from J, leaving 13 bases between. CDR3 protein: CASGLVLGQRTGELFF. CDR3 coding DNA: TGTGCTAGTGGTTTGGTACTTGGACAGAGAACCGGGGAGCTGTTTTTT.

V is TRBV27 and J is TRBJ2-1, with 12 bases lining up with TRBD2. The CDR3 length is 13 residues. The germline V gene encodes CDR1 MNHEY and CDR2 SMNVEV (reference sequence). Germline trimming cut 4 bases from V and 10 bases from J; bases unmatched to any gene: 2. CDR3 residues: CASSSGLAGEQFF. The CDR3 coding sequence is TGTGCCAGCAGTTCGGGACTAGCGGGCGAGCAGTTCTTC.

In this sample, this clone is medium-sized. The chain carries TRBV19 and TRBJ1-5; D perhaps matches TRBD1 (5 bases). This CDR3 is 15 amino acids long. V was cut by 0 bases and J by 1 base, with 7 bases left in between. The germline V gene encodes CDR1 LNHDA and CDR2 SQIVND (reference sequence). The CDR3: CASSIEGASNQPQHF. In nucleotides, the CDR3 is TGTGCCAGTAGTATAGAAGGGGCCAGCAATCAGCCCCAGCATTTT.